This T cell receptor beta chain came from a study of blood T cell repertoires in COVID-19. Across the study: Donors in the United States, Italy and Spain gave samples during acute or convalescent COVID-19. Sources were T cells, B-cell-depleted T cells, or PBMCs; the material itself was cDNA or gDNA.

This clone was counted a single time. TCRdb keeps only in-frame clones here, not all; method: immunoSEQ multiplex PCR. The profile shows about 190,000 clones, approximately 86% of them singletons. Germline-derived CDR1 and CDR2 are DFQATT and SNEGSKA (reference sequence). The CDR3 is 11 residues long. Trimming took off 3 bases at V and 6 bases at J, with 9 bases between the two ends. Source material: peripheral blood. The V call is TRBV20-1, the J call TRBJ2-7; tentative D call: TRBD1 (6 bases). The sequence came from a man aged 30 to 39 with acute or convalescent COVID-19. The CDR3 DNA is TGCAGTGCTAGCGCCAGGGGCGAGCAGTACTTC. Its protein product is CSASARGEQYF.